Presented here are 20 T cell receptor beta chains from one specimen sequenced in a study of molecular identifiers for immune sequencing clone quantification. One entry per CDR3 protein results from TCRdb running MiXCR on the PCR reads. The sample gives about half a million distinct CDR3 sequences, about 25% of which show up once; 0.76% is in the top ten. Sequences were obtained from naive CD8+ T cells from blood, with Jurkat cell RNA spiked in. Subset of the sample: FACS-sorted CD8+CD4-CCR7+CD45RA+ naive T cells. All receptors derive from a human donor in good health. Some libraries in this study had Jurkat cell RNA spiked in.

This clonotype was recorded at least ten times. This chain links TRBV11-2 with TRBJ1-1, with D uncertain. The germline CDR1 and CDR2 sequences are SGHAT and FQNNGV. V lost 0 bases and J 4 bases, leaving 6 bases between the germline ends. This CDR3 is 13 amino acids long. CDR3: CASSLELGTEAFF. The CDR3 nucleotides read TGTGCCAGCAGCTTAGAATTGGGCACTGAAGCTTTCTTT.

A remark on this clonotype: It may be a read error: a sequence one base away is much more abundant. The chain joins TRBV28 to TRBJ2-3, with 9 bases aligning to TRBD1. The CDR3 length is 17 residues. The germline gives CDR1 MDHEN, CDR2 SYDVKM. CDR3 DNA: TGTGCCAGCACCGGTCACCCCCAGGACAGGGGCACAGATACGCGGTATTTT. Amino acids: CASTGHPQDRGTDTRYF.

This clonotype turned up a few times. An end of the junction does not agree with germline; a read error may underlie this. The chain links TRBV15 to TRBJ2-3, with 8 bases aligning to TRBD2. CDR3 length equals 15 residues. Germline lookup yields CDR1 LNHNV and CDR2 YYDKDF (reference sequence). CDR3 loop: CAASSEREWSDTQYF. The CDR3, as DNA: TGTGCCGCCAGCAGCGAGCGGGAGTGGTCAGATACGCAGTATTTT.

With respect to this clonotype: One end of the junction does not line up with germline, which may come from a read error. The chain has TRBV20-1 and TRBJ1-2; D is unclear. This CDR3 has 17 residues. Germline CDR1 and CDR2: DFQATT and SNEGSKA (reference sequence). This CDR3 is CSAGDLGAVERTYGYTF. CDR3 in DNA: TGCAGTGCTGGAGATCTCGGAGCCGTGGAAAGGACGTATGGCTACACCTTC.

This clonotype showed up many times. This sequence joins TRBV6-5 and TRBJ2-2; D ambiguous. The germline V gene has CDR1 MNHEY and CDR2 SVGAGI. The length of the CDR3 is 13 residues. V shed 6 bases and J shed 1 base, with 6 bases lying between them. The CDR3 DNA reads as TGTGCCAGCAGCCAGATGAACACCGGGGAGCTGTTTTTT. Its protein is CASSQMNTGELFF.

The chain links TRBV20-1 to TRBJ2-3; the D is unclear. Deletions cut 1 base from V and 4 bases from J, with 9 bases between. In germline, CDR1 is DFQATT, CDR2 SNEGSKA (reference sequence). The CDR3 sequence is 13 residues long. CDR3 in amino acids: CSARGKIPDTQYF. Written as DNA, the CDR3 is TGCAGTGCTAGAGGTAAAATCCCAGATACGCAGTATTTT.

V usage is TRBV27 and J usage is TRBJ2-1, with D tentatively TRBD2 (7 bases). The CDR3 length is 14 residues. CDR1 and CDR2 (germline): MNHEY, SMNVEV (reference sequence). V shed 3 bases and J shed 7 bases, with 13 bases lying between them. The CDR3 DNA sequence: TGTGCCAGCAGTTTGCGGGGGCAGGGGAATGAGCAGTTCTTC. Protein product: CASSLRGQGNEQFF.

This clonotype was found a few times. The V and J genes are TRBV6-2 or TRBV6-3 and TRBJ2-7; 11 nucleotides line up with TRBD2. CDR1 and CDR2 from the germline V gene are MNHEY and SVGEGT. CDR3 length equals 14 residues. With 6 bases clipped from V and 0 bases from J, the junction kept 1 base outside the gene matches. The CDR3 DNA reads TGTGCCAGCAGACTAGCGGGAGTCTCCTACGAGCAGTACTTC. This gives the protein CASRLAGVSYEQYF.

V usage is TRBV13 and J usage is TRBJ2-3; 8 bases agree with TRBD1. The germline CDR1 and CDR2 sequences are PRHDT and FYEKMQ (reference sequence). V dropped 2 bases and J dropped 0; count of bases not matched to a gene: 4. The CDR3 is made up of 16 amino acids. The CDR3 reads CASSLSQGASTDTQYF. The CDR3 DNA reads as TGTGCCAGCAGCTTAAGCCAGGGGGCGAGCACAGATACGCAGTATTTT. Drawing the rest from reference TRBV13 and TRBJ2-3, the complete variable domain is AAGVIQSPRHLIKEKRETATLKCYPIPRHDTVYWYQQGPGQDPQFLISFYEKMQSDKGSIPDRFSAQQFSDYHSELNMSSLELGDSALYFCASSLSQGASTDTQYFGPGTRLTVL.

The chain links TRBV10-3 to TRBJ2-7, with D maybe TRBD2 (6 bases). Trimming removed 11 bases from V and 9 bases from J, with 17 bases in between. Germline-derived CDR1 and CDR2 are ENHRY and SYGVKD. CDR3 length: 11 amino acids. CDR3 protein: CASGEARVQYF. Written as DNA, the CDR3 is TGTGCCTCGGGGGAGGCCAGGGTGCAGTACTTC.

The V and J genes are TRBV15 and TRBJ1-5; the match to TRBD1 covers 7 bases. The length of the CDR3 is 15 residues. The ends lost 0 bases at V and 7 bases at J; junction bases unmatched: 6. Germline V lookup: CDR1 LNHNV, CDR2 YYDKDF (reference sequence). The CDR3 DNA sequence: TGTGCCACCAGCAGAGATGCAGGGGGAGGCCAGCCCCAGCATTTT. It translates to CATSRDAGGGQPQHF.

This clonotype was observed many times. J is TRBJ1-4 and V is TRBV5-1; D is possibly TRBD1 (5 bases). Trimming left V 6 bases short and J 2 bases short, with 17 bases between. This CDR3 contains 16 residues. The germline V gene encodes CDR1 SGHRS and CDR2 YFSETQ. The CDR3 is CASTLCQGCTNEKLFF. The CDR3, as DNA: TGCGCCAGCACTCTGTGTCAGGGTTGTACTAATGAAAAACTGTTTTTT. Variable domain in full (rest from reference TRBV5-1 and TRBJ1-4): KAGVTQTPRYLIKTRGQQVTLSCSPISGHRSVSWYQQTPGQGLQFLFEYFSETQRNKGNFPGRFSGRQFSNSRSEMNVSTLELGDSALYLCASTLCQGCTNEKLFFGSGTQLSVL.

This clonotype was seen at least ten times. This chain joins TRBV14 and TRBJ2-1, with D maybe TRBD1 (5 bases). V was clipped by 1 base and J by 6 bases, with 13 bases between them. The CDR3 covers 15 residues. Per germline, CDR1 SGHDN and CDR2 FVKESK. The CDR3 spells CASSQGPGHINEQFF. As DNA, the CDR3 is TGTGCCAGCAGCCAAGGTCCAGGGCACATCAATGAGCAGTTCTTC.

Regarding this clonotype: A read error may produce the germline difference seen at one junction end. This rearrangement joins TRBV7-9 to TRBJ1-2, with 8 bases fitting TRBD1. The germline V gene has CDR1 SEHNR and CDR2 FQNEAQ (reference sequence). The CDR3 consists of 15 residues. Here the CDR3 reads CASSLGPGGNYGYPF. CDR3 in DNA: TGTGCCAGCAGCTTAGGCCCAGGGGGCAACTATGGCTACCCCTTC.

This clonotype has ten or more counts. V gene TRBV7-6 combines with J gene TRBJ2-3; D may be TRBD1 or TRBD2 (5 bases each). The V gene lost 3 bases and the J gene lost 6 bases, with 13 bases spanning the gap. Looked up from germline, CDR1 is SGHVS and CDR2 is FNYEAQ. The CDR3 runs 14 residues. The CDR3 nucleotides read TGTGCCAGCAGCTTGACAGTTCCGGGGGATACGCAGTATTTT. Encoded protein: CASSLTVPGDTQYF.

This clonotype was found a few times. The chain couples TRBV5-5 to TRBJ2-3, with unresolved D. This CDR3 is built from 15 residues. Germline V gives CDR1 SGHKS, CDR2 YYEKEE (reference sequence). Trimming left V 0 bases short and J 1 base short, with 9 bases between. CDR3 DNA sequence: TGTGCCAGCAGCTTGGTTGCGTTTGGCACAGATACGCAGTATTTT. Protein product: CASSLVAFGTDTQYF.

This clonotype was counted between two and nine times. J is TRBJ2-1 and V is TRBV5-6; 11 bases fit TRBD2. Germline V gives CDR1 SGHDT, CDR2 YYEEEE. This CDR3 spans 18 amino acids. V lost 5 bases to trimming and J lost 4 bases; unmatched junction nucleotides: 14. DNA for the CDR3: TGTGCCAGCAGACTACTCGGGACTAGCGGCGACCCTTACAATGAGCAGTTCTTC. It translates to CASRLLGTSGDPYNEQFF.

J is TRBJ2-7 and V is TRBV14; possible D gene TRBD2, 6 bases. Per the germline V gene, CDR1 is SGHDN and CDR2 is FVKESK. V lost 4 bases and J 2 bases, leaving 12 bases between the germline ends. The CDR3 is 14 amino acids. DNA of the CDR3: TGTGCCAGCAGCCGGGACTCCACCACCTACGAGCAGTACTTC. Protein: CASSRDSTTYEQYF.

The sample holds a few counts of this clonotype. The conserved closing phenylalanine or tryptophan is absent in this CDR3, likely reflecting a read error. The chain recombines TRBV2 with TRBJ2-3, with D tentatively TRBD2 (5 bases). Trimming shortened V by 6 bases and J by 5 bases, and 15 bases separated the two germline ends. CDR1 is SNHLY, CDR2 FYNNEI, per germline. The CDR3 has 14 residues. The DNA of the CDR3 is TGTGCCAGCAGAGGCCGCCGGGAAGTAGATACGCAGTATCTT. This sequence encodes CASRGRREVDTQYL.

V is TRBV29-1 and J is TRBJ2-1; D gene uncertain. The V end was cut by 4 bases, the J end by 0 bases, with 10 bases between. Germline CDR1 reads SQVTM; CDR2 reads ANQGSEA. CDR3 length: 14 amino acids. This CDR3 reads CSVVLRSSYNEQFF. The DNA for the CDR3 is TGCAGCGTTGTCTTGCGGAGCTCCTACAATGAGCAGTTCTTC.